This T cell receptor (beta chain) came from a study of OX40 agonist ivuxolimab in advanced cancers. Study-level background: Age averaged around 58 years (range about 23 to 80), and more than 80% were male. Findings and limits, study-wide: Among the lowest peripheral clonal expansion occurred in 0.1-3.0 mg/kg partial responders.

A remark on this clone: The antigen remains unidentified.

TCRdb keeps only in-frame clones here, not all; method: immunoSEQ multiplex PCR. In the table there are around 31,000 clones, approximately 89% of which are singletons. The CDR3 covers 14 residues. CDR1 SGHDT and CDR2 YYEEEE come from the germline V gene. The junction had 6 bases not matched to a gene; V was cut back by 4 bases and J by 4 bases. The clonotype comes from an adult with an advanced solid tumor such as melanoma, head and neck, liver or kidney cancer. The chain recombines TRBV5-6 with TRBJ2-5; 8 nucleotides match TRBD1. The specimen comprised CD4+ or CD8+ T cells sorted from blood, sampled in a trial of the OX40 agonist ivuxolimab. The CDR3, as DNA: TGTGCCAGCAGCCCGGGACAGGTAGGAGAGACCCAGTACTTC. As protein: CASSPGQVGETQYF.